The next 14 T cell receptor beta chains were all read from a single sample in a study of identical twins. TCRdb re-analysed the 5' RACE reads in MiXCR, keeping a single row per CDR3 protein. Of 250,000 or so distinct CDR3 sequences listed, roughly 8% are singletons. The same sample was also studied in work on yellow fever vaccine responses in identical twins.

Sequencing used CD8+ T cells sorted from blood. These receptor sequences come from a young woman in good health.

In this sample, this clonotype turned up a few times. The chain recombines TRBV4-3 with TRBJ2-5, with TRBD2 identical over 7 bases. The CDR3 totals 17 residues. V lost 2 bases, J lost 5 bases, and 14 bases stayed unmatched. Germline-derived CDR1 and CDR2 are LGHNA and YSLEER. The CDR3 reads CASSQLPDSSGKETQYF. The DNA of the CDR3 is TGCGCCAGCAGCCAACTACCCGACTCCAGCGGGAAGGAGACCCAGTACTTC.

The CDR3 DNA reads TGTGCCAGCCCCGCTCCCCCGCTCAGCTCCTACAATGAGCAGTTCTTC. This gives the protein CASPAPPLSSYNEQFF. The chain joins TRBV7-9 to TRBJ2-1; D not resolved. The CDR3 contains 16 residues. Germline V gives CDR1 SEHNR, CDR2 FQNEAQ (reference sequence). Trimming took 8 bases from V and 0 from J, leaving 17 bases between them.

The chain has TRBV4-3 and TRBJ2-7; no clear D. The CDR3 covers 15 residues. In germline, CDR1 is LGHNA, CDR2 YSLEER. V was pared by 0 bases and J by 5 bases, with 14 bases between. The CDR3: CASSQDSAGYNEQYF. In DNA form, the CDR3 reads TGCGCCAGCAGCCAAGATTCGGCTGGATACAACGAGCAGTACTTC.

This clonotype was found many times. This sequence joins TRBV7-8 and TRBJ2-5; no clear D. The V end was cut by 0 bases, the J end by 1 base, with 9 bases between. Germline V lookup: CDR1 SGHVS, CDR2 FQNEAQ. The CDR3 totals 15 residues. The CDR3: CASSLALSIQETQYF. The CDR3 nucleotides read TGTGCCAGCAGCTTAGCGCTGTCAATCCAAGAGACCCAGTACTTC. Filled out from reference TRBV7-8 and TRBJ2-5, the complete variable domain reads GAGVSQSPRYKVAKRGQDVALRCDPISGHVSLFWYQQALGQGPEFLTYFQNEAQLDKSGLPSDRFFAERPEGSVSTLKIQRTQQEDSAVYLCASSLALSIQETQYFGPGTRLLVL.

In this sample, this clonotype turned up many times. DNA for the CDR3: TGTGCCAGCAGCTCTCGGGATAGCGGAGCCTACGAGCAGTACTTC. This sequence encodes CASSSRDSGAYEQYF. This sequence joins TRBV7-9 and TRBJ2-7, with a tentative D call TRBD2 (6 bases). The germline V gene has CDR1 SEHNR and CDR2 FQNEAQ (reference sequence). CDR3 length: 15 residues. Trimming took off 4 bases at V and 2 bases at J, with 15 bases between the two ends. Full variable domain (rest looked up from reference TRBV7-9 and TRBJ2-7): DTGVSQNPRHKITKRGQNVTFRCDPISEHNRLYWYRQTLGQGPEFLTYFQNEAQLEKSRLLSDRFSAERPKGSFSTLEIQRTEQGDSAMYLCASSSRDSGAYEQYFGPGTRLTVT.

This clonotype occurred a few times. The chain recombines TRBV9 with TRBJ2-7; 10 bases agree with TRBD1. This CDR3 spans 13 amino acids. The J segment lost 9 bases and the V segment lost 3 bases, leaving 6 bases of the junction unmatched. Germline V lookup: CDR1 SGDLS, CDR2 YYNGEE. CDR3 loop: CASSASGDRGQYF. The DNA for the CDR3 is TGTGCCAGCAGCGCATCAGGGGACAGGGGGCAGTACTTC.

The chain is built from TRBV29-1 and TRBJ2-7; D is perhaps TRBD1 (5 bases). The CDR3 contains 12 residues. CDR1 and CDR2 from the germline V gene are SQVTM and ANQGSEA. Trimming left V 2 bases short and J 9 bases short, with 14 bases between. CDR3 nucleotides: TGCAGCGTTGAACAGGGTGTTGGGGCGCAGTACTTC. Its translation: CSVEQGVGAQYF.

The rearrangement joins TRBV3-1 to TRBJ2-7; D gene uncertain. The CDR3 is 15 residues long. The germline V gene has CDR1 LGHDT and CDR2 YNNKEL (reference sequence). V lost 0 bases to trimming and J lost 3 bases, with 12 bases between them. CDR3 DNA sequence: TGTGCCAGCAGCCAAGATTATATGACGGACTACGAGCAGTACTTC. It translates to CASSQDYMTDYEQYF.

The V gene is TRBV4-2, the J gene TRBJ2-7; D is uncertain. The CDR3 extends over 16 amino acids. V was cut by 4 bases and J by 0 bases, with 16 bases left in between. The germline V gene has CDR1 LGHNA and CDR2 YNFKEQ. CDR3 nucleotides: TGTGCCAGCAGCCGCCTTTCGACGGCCAGCTCCTACGAGCAGTACTTC. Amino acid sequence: CASSRLSTASSYEQYF.

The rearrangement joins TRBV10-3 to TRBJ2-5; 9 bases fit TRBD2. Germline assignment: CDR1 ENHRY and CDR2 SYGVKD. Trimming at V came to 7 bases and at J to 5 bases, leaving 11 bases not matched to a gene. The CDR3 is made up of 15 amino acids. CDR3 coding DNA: TGTGCCATCAAGGAAGGGCGGGAGGGCCCCGAGACCCAGTACTTC. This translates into CAIKEGREGPETQYF.

CDR3 sequence reads: CASSDSRDPTHRELFF. The CDR3 nucleotides read TGCGCCAGCAGCGACTCCCGGGATCCCACCCACCGGGAGCTGTTTTTT. The V call is TRBV5-1, the J call TRBJ2-2, with D perhaps TRBD2 (5 bases). The CDR3 loop spans 16 amino acids. Germline V gene data show CDR1 as SGHRS and CDR2 as YFSETQ. The germline V and J ends were trimmed by 4 bases and 9 bases, with 22 bases remaining between them. Drawing the rest from reference TRBV5-1 and TRBJ2-2, the complete variable domain is KAGVTQTPRYLIKTRGQQVTLSCSPISGHRSVSWYQQTPGQGLQFLFEYFSETQRNKGNFPGRFSGRQFSNSRSEMNVSTLELGDSALYLCASSDSRDPTHRELFFGEGSRLTVL.

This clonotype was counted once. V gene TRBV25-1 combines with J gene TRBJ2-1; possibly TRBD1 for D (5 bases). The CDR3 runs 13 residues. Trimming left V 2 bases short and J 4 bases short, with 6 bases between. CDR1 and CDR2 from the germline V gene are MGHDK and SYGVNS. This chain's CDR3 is CASSERGYNEQFF. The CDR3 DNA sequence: TGTGCCAGCAGTGAAAGGGGATACAATGAGCAGTTCTTC.

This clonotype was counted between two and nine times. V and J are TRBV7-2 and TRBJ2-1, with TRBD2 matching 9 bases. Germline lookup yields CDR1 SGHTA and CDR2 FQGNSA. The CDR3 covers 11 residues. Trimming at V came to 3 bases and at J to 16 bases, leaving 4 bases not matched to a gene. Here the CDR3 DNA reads TGTGCCAGCAGCTTTAGCGGGAGTCAATTCTTC. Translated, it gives CASSFSGSQFF.

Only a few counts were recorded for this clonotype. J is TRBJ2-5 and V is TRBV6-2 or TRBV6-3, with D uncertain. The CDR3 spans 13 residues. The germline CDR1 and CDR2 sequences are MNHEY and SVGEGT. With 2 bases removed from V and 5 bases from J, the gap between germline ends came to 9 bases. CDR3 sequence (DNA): TGTGCCAGCAGTTACGTCGCCCGGGAGACCCAGTACTTC. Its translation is CASSYVARETQYF.